This T cell receptor beta chain was retrieved from a study of T cells after yellow fever vaccination. In germline, CDR1 is SGHTA, CDR2 FQGNSA. The CDR3 is 14 amino acids. V lost 5 bases and J 4 bases, leaving 12 bases between the germline ends. This clonotype has more than one count but fewer than ten. TCRdb ran MiXCR on the 5' RACE reads and lists one entry per CDR3 protein. The data contain roughly 330,000 distinct CDR3 sequences, 3% to 4.5% of them singletons. The sequence was obtained from a man aged 18 to 35 who received the YFV17D yellow fever vaccine. The chain combines TRBV7-2 with TRBJ2-1, with a weak D call TRBD2 (7 bases). Sequencing used PBMCs, obtained 5 days after the yellow fever booster vaccination. The CDR3 spells CASSTRGAYNEQFF. CDR3 nucleotide sequence: TGTGCCAGCAGCACTCGGGGGGCTTACAATGAGCAGTTCTTC.